This TCR beta chain came from a study of cytomegalovirus exposure and HLA in healthy donors. The study, taken as a whole, reports: Subsequent analysis of the approximately 110 validation repertoires found a tendency for first-cohort TCR clusters to co-occur. Reported results showed that the classifier diagnosed cytomegalovirus status with high specificity and sensitivity. In vitro experiments confirmed that three CMV-associated chains were specific for CMV antigens.

Profiling relied on immunoSEQ multiplex PCR, and the TCRdb table lists in-frame clones only, not all of them. The sample has 150,000 to 200,000 clones, approximately 84% seen once. In the case of this clone: Antigen: not known.

Per germline, CDR1 MNHEY and CDR2 SMNVEV (reference sequence). There are 18 residues in the CDR3. Trimming took 8 bases from V and 3 from J; bases not matched to a gene: 16. These donors were members of the 120-subject validation cohort, a group separate from the approximately 620-subject first cohort. The chain is built from TRBV27 and TRBJ2-1; 10 nucleotides line up with TRBD2. This sequence was found in a young man in good health and CMV-seropositive. The sample comprised PBMCs. As DNA, the CDR3 is TGTGCCAGCGCCTCCTTACCGGGACTAGCGAGGGACTACAATGAGCAGTTCTTC. Amino acids: CASASLPGLARDYNEQFF.